This T cell receptor (beta chain) was documented in a study of CD8+CD57+ T cells in acquired aplastic anemia. Study details: Healthy-donor CD4+ cells averaged around 10 million reads.

The ends were cut back, 6 bases at V and 2 bases at J, with 9 bases in the middle. The germline V gene has CDR1 SQVTM and CDR2 ANQGSEA. This CDR3 spans 12 amino acids. The template used for profiling TCR beta VDJ and CDR3 was genomic DNA. TCRdb processed the reads anew with MiXCR; each CDR3 protein has one entry. The sample yields some 210,000 distinct CDR3 sequences, roughly 55% seen once. Of note for this clonotype: Its antigen remains unidentified.

Study results and limitations: Found in both controls and patients were approximately 29 CD8+ CDR3 sequences.

The clonotype originates from a human donor in good health. Sequencing used sorted CD4+, CD8+, or CD8+CD57+ T cells (not recorded which) from PBMCs. The rearrangement links TRBV29-1 to TRBJ2-3, with unresolved D. CDR3 loop: CSVQVDTDTQYF. Here the CDR3 DNA reads TGCAGCGTCCAGGTCGACACAGATACGCAGTATTTT.